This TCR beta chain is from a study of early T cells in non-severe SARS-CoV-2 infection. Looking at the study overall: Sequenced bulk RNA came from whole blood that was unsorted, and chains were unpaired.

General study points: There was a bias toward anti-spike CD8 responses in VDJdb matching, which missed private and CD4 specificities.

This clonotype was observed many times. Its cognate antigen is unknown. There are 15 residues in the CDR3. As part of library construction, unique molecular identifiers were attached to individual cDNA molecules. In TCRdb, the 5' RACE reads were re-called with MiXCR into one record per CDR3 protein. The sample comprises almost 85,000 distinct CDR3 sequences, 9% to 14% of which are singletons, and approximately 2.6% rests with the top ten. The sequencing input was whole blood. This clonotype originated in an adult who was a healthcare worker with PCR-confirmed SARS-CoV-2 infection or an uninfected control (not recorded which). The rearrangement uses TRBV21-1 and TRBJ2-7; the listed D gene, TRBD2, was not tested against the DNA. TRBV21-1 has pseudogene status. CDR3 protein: CARDPVREIIYEQYF. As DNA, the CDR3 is TGTGCCAGAGATCCGGTGAGGGAAATTATATACGAGCAGTACTTC.